This passage covers 26 T cell receptor beta chains from one sample sequenced in a study of Graves' ophthalmopathy and Graves' hyperthyroidism. As the template, RNA transcripts were used to amplify TCR beta CDR3 regions. HTBI primers served in a first-round RT-PCR, which a second-round multiplex PCR followed. A single record per CDR3 protein comes from TCRdb applying MiXCR to the multiplex PCR reads. The data hold under 250,000 distinct CDR3 sequences, with 25% to 35% observed a single time. The sample was peripheral blood. These receptor sequences come from a man between 50 and 59 years old with Graves' ophthalmopathy.

The chain joins TRBV19 to TRBJ1-5, with 7 bases that match TRBD1. Germline values: CDR1 LNHDA, CDR2 SQIVND (reference sequence). This CDR3 is 16 amino acids long. V dropped 4 bases and J dropped 2; count of bases not matched to a gene: 8. The CDR3 nucleotides read TGTGCCAGTAGTACCGGGACAGTGAGGGGCAATCAGCCCCAGCATTTT. Translated: CASSTGTVRGNQPQHF.

There are many counts of this clonotype. The rearrangement joins TRBV29-1 to TRBJ2-5; D perhaps matches TRBD1 (5 bases). Germline assignment: CDR1 SQVTM and CDR2 ANQGSEA. Trimming removed 7 bases at V and 0 bases at J, with 12 bases between. The length of the CDR3 is 13 residues. CDR3 in DNA: TGCAGCGCCCTGGACATAAACCAAGAGACCCAGTACTTC. Translating gives CSALDINQETQYF.

This clonotype was recorded at least ten times. The chain recombines TRBV27 with TRBJ1-2; 7 nucleotides line up with TRBD1. CDR3 length equals 16 residues. Looked up from germline, CDR1 is MNHEY and CDR2 is SMNVEV (reference sequence). The trim removed 0 bases at V and 2 bases at J, leaving 6 bases unmatched. The CDR3 loop is CASSLSVPRGNYGYTF. The CDR3 nucleotides read TGTGCCAGCAGTTTATCGGTCCCCAGGGGGAACTATGGCTACACCTTC.

This chain joins TRBV6-1 and TRBJ1-2; D might be TRBD1 (5 bases). The germline V and J ends were trimmed by 2 bases and 0 bases, with 22 bases remaining between them. Germline V lookup: CDR1 MNHNS, CDR2 SASEGT. This CDR3 region has 19 residues. CDR3 nucleotide sequence: TGTGCCAGCAGTGAACAGTGGGGCGGAAGGGGAACAGCTAACTATGGCTACACCTTC. It specifies CASSEQWGGRGTANYGYTF.

Many counts were recorded for this clonotype. This chain joins TRBV4-3 and TRBJ2-5, with 15 nucleotides matching TRBD2. Germline V gene sequence: CDR1 LGHNA, CDR2 YSLEER. This CDR3 has 18 amino acids. With 0 bases clipped from V and 3 bases from J, the junction kept 5 bases outside the gene matches. This chain's CDR3 is CASSQDGLAGGSEETQYF. In DNA form, the CDR3 reads TGCGCCAGCAGCCAAGACGGACTAGCGGGAGGGAGCGAAGAGACCCAGTACTTC.

The V call is TRBV6-2 or TRBV6-3, the J call TRBJ1-5; a weak D match, TRBD1 (5 bases). CDR1 and CDR2 from the germline V gene are MNHEY and SVGEGT. The CDR3 has 15 residues. Trimming shortened V by 2 bases and J by 5 bases, and 13 bases separated the two germline ends. The CDR3 bases are TGTGCCAGCAGTTACCGTCAGGGAAGTTATCAGCCCCAGCATTTT. Translating it yields CASSYRQGSYQPQHF.

The J gene is TRBJ1-1, the V gene TRBV6-2 or TRBV6-3, with 12 bases lining up with TRBD1. The CDR3 runs 15 residues. Trimming cost V 7 bases and J 4 bases; bases outside gene matches: 7. Germline CDR1 reads MNHEY; CDR2 reads SVGEGT. Here the CDR3 DNA reads TGTGCCAGCATTCCGGGACAGGGGGCATTCACTGAAGCTTTCTTT. Translation gives CASIPGQGAFTEAFF.

V usage is TRBV7-8 and J usage is TRBJ2-7; no definite D call. Germline loops: CDR1 SGHVS, CDR2 FQNEAQ. V shed 2 bases and J shed 0 bases, with 14 bases lying between them. The CDR3 is 16 residues long. The CDR3 bases are TGTGCCAGCAGCTTAAATCCCGGGCCGAGCTCCTACGAGCAGTACTTC. This encodes CASSLNPGPSSYEQYF. Supplemented by reference TRBV7-8 and TRBJ2-7, the full variable domain reads GAGVSQSPRYKVAKRGQDVALRCDPISGHVSLFWYQQALGQGPEFLTYFQNEAQLDKSGLPSDRFFAERPEGSVSTLKIQRTQQEDSAVYLCASSLNPGPSSYEQYFGPGTRLTVT.

The V gene is TRBV15, the J gene TRBJ1-2; D is unresolved. The V gene lost 0 bases and the J gene lost 1 base, with 6 bases spanning the gap. This CDR3 is 14 amino acids long. The germline V gene encodes CDR1 LNHNV and CDR2 YYDKDF (reference sequence). CDR3 protein: CATSRDWINYGYTF. As DNA, the CDR3 is TGTGCCACCAGCAGAGATTGGATTAACTATGGCTACACCTTC.

The table lists this clonotype with many counts. This chain uses TRBV6-5 with TRBJ2-7; D is unresolved. Trimming removed 5 bases from V and 0 bases from J, with 8 bases in between. CDR1 is MNHEY and CDR2 is SVGAGI in the germline V gene. There are 13 residues in the CDR3. The CDR3 sequence: CASSTVNSYEQYF. As DNA, the CDR3 is TGTGCCAGCAGTACAGTTAACTCCTACGAGCAGTACTTC.

A remark on this clonotype: A much larger clone differs by one base, so this may be a read error. The chain carries TRBV6-5 and TRBJ2-7, with a possible D match to TRBD1 (6 bases). The CDR3 sequence is 14 residues long. V lost 2 bases and J 0 bases, leaving 8 bases between the germline ends. Germline CDR1 and CDR2: MNHEY and SVGAGI. CDR3 loop: CASSYGQSSYEQYF. In DNA form, the CDR3 reads TGTGCCAGCAGTTACGGACAGAGCTCCTACGAGCAGTACTTC.

This clonotype was seen repeatedly, ten times or more. The gene calls are TRBV6-6 and TRBJ1-2; D possibly corresponds to TRBD1 (5 bases). The CDR3 is made up of 13 amino acids. CDR1 is MNHNY and CDR2 is SVGAGI in the germline V gene (reference sequence). Deletions cut 5 bases from V and 6 bases from J, with 13 bases between. The CDR3 reads CASSRQGRNGYTF. In nucleotides, the CDR3 is TGTGCCAGCAGTCGTCAGGGTCGAAATGGCTACACCTTC.

This clonotype was counted many times. V gene TRBV5-1 combines with J gene TRBJ2-7; maybe TRBD1 (6 bases). The germline V gene has CDR1 SGHRS and CDR2 YFSETQ. V dropped 0 bases and J dropped 2 bases, with 12 bases sitting between them. There are 15 residues in the CDR3. The DNA for the CDR3 is TGCGCCAGCAGCTTGGATTCAGGGGTTACCTACGAGCAGTACTTC. Translation gives CASSLDSGVTYEQYF.

This clonotype was picked up many times. The gene calls are TRBV4-3 and TRBJ2-7, with TRBD2 as a possible D gene (5 bases). This CDR3 is 15 amino acids long. Trimming pared 4 bases from V and 0 bases from J, leaving 13 bases between. Looked up from germline, CDR1 is LGHNA and CDR2 is YSLEER. The CDR3 nucleotides are TGCGCCAGCAGCCTGTACTGGACTGCCTCCTACGAGCAGTACTTC. Translation gives CASSLYWTASYEQYF.

This clonotype was counted at least ten times. The V gene is TRBV28, the J gene TRBJ2-7, with D hard to call. Germline CDR1 MDHEN, CDR2 SYDVKM. CDR3 size: 12 residues. The V and J ends lost 1 base and 3 bases respectively, with 4 bases between them. CDR3 sequence: CASSLLGYEQYF. The CDR3 region has the DNA TGTGCCAGCAGTTTATTGGGCTACGAGCAGTACTTC.

The chain employs TRBV12-3 or TRBV12-4 and TRBJ2-5, with 7 bases lining up with TRBD1. This CDR3 has 14 residues. J was trimmed by 5 bases and V by 5 bases; bases with no gene match: 8. The CDR3 nucleotides are TGTGCCAGCAGTCCTACAGGGGAGTCGGAGACCCAGTACTTC. Protein sequence: CASSPTGESETQYF.

This clonotype was recorded only once. This chain links TRBV6-1 with TRBJ2-5; the D gene is possibly TRBD1 (6 bases). CDR3 length: 16 amino acids. The germline gives CDR1 MNHNS, CDR2 SASEGT. V was shortened by 5 bases and J by 1 base, with 17 bases between the two germline ends. CDR3 sequence (DNA): TGTGCCAGCAGTCCAGGGGCAGGGGAGATCCAAGAGACCCAGTACTTC. Translation gives CASSPGAGEIQETQYF.

This sequence joins TRBV6-4 and TRBJ2-2; D is unresolved. V gave up 6 bases and J gave up 6 bases, with 11 bases separating them. CDR1 is MRHNA and CDR2 is SNTAGT in the germline V gene. The CDR3 covers 13 residues. The CDR3 is CASRVPGAGELFF. The CDR3, as DNA: TGTGCCAGCAGGGTCCCGGGTGCCGGGGAGCTGTTTTTT.

This clonotype was seen many times. The chain uses TRBV4-1 and TRBJ2-7; D possibly corresponds to TRBD1 (9 bases). Germline V gene data show CDR1 as MGHRA and CDR2 as YSYEKL. The CDR3 has 18 amino acids. With 4 bases removed from V and 5 bases from J, the gap between germline ends came to 27 bases. The CDR3 protein is CASSRWDRATSDLDEQYF. The CDR3 coding sequence is TGCGCCAGCAGCCGGTGGGACAGGGCGACTAGCGATCTGGACGAGCAGTACTTC.

The sample holds many counts of this clonotype. The gene calls are TRBV4-3 and TRBJ1-2; D is possibly TRBD1 (6 bases). There are 15 residues in the CDR3. Germline loops: CDR1 LGHNA, CDR2 YSLEER. Trimming removed 0 bases at V and 7 bases at J, with 15 bases between. As DNA, the CDR3 is TGCGCCAGCAGCCAAGATCAAGCTGGGGGCGGTGGCTACACCTTC. It translates to CASSQDQAGGGGYTF.

This clonotype was observed many times. This rearrangement joins TRBV6-5 to TRBJ2-7; 7 bases align to TRBD2. Trimming removed 6 bases from V and 4 bases from J; junction bases left unmatched: 12. CDR1 is MNHEY and CDR2 is SVGAGI in the germline V gene. The length of the CDR3 is 15 residues. The CDR3 region has the DNA TGTGCCAGCAGCCCCACCGGGACTACCACTTACGAGCAGTACTTC. It is translated as CASSPTGTTTYEQYF.

The rearrangement joins TRBV6-1 to TRBJ1-1; 10 nucleotides agree with TRBD1. The trim removed 5 bases at V and 11 bases at J, leaving 8 bases unmatched. The CDR3 contains 13 residues. Germline CDR1 reads MNHNS; CDR2 reads SASEGT. The CDR3 here is CASSTGTGESAFF. The CDR3 DNA reads as TGTGCCAGCAGTACCGGGACAGGGGAGTCGGCTTTCTTT.

This clonotype was seen ten or more times. V usage is TRBV6-2 or TRBV6-3 and J usage is TRBJ1-1; D is ambiguous. The CDR3 is made up of 18 amino acids. V was shortened by 0 bases and J by 0 bases, with 17 bases between the two germline ends. The germline V gene encodes CDR1 MNHEY and CDR2 SVGEGT. This CDR3 reads CASSYSIAGSLMNTEAFF. CDR3 sequence (DNA): TGTGCCAGCAGTTACTCGATCGCGGGAAGTCTGATGAACACTGAAGCTTTCTTT.

This clonotype came up many times. The rearrangement links TRBV6-2 or TRBV6-3 to TRBJ2-4; D is undetermined. This CDR3 region has 14 residues. Trimming removed 9 bases from V and 0 bases from J, with 12 bases in between. Germline CDR1 MNHEY, CDR2 SVGEGT. The CDR3 is CARLPNVAKNIQYF. The CDR3, as DNA: TGTGCCAGACTCCCCAACGTAGCCAAAAACATTCAGTACTTC.

The rearrangement joins TRBV7-2 to TRBJ1-3, with D unresolved. The germline CDR1 and CDR2 sequences are SGHTA and FQGNSA. This CDR3 comprises 13 residues. Between the trimmed V and J ends, which lost 7 bases and 4 bases, there was a span of 11 bases. This chain's CDR3 is CASNGPPGNTIYF. The CDR3 DNA reads as TGTGCCAGCAACGGACCTCCCGGAAACACCATATATTTT.

The V and J genes are TRBV12-3 or TRBV12-4 and TRBJ2-7; D may be TRBD2 (5 bases). The ends were cut back, 4 bases at V and 2 bases at J, with 9 bases in the middle. This CDR3 comprises 13 residues. CDR3 loop: CASSSSGTYEQYF. The CDR3 coding sequence is TGTGCCAGCAGTTCCAGCGGCACCTACGAGCAGTACTTC.